This entry features one T cell receptor (beta chain) sequence. The sample is drawn from a study of T cells after yellow fever vaccination. Germline CDR1 reads SNHLY; CDR2 reads FYNNEI. The CDR3 runs to 15 residues. With V trimmed by 6 bases and J by 8 bases, 8 bases remained unmatched. Each CDR3 protein gets one entry after TCRdb re-called the 5' RACE reads with MiXCR. The profile covers hundreds of thousands of distinct CDR3 sequences, with 7.5% to 9% appearing a single time and about 3.5% taken by the ten largest. The sequences come from CD4+ T cells sorted from PBMCs, collected 5 days after the yellow fever booster vaccination. This clonotype was obtained from a man aged 18 to 30 who received the YFV17D yellow fever vaccine. The rearrangement uses TRBV2 and TRBJ2-1, with 12 bases aligning to TRBD2. CDR3: CASSLLAGGTHEQFF. CDR3 nucleotides: TGTGCCAGCAGCTTACTAGCGGGGGGTACACATGAGCAGTTCTTC.